This T cell receptor (beta chain) comes out of a study of T cell responses to AZD1222 COVID-19 vaccine. General study findings and limits: Spike was spanned by vaccine-associated CD4 TCRs, with dominance at 160-218 and 743-854. After the peak T cell response, and only then, were repertoires sampled.

Germline V gene lookup returns CDR1 LGHNA and CDR2 YSLEER. This CDR3 has 15 residues. V dropped 0 bases and J dropped 4 bases, with 13 bases sitting between them. Sequencing was performed with immunoSEQ multiplex PCR; in TCRdb, only in-frame clones are kept and a portion is missing. The sample lists approximately 190,000 clones; around 90% were seen once. Comment on this clone: Its target is not known.

This chain connects TRBV4-3 to TRBJ2-7; perhaps TRBD1 as D (5 bases). Sequencing used peripheral blood, obtained on day 0 of AZD1222 vaccination. The origin of this receptor is an adult in good health. CDR3 sequence: CASSQDWQGSYEQYF. The CDR3 region has the DNA TGCGCCAGCAGCCAAGATTGGCAGGGCAGTTACGAGCAGTACTTC.